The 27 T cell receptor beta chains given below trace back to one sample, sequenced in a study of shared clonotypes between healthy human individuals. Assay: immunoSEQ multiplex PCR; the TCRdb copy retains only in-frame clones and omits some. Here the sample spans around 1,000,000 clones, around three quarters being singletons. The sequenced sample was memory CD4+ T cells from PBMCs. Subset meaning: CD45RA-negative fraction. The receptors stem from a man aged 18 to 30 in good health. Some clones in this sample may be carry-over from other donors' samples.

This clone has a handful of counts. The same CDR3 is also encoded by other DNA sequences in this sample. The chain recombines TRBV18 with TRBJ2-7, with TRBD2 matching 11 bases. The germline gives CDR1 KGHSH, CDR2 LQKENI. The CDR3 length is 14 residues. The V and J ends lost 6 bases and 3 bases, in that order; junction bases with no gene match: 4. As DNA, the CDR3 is TGTGCCAGCTCCTCCGGGACTAGCGGCTACGAGCAGTACTTC. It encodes CASSSGTSGYEQYF.

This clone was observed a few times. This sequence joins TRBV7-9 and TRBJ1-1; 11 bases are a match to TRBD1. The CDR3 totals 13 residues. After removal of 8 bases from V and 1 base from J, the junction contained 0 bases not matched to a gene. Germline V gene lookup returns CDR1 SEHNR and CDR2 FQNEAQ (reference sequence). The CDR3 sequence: CASGQGANTEAFF. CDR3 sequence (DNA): TGTGCCAGCGGACAGGGGGCGAACACTGAAGCTTTCTTT. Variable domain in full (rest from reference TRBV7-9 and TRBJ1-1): DTGVSQNPRHKITKRGQNVTFRCDPISEHNRLYWYRQTLGQGPEFLTYFQNEAQLEKSRLLSDRFSAERPKGSFSTLEIQRTEQGDSAMYLCASGQGANTEAFFGQGTRLTVV.

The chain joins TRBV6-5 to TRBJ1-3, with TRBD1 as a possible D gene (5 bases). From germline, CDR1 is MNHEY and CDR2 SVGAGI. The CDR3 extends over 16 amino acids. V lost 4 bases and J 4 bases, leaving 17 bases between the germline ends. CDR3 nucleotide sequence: TGTGCCAGCAGTTCCGGGACGGCGAGCGCCGGAAACACCATATATTTT. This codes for CASSSGTASAGNTIYF.

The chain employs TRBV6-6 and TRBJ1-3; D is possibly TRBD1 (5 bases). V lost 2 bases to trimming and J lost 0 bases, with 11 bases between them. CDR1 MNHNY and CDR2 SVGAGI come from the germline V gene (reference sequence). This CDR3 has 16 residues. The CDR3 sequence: CASSYGDLLSGNTIYF. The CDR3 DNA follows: TGTGCCAGCAGTTACGGGGACCTCCTCTCTGGAAACACCATATATTTT.

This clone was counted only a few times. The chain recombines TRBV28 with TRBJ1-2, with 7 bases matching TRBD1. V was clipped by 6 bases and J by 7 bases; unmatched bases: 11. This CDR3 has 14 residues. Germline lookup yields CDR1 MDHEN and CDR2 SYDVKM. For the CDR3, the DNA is TGTGCCAGCAGGAGGACCACAAACAGGGGTGGCTACACCTTC. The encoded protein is CASRRTTNRGGYTF.

CDR3 loop: CASSLRQPLYGYTF. For the CDR3, the DNA is TGTGCCAGCAGCTTGCGGCAGCCATTGTATGGCTACACCTTC. This rearrangement joins TRBV5-4 to TRBJ1-2; D remains ambiguous. Trimming took 1 base from V and 5 from J, leaving 12 bases between them. The CDR3 contains 14 residues. Germline values: CDR1 SGHNT, CDR2 YYREEE (reference sequence).

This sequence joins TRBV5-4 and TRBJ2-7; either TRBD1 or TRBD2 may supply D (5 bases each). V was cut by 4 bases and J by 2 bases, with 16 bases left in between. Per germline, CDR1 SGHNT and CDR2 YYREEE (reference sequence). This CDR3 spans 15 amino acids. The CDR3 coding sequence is TGTGCCAGCAGCCCCCGAGGGGACCGGCCCTACGAGCAGTACTTC. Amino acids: CASSPRGDRPYEQYF.

The CDR3 loop reads CSVGRDREGQSSYNEQFF. CDR3 bases: TGCAGCGTTGGGAGGGACAGGGAGGGCCAAAGCTCCTACAATGAGCAGTTCTTC. This chain connects TRBV29-1 to TRBJ2-1; 9 bases fit TRBD1. J gave up 0 bases and V 4 bases, and 13 bases lay outside the gene matches. Germline CDR1 and CDR2: SQVTM and ANQGSEA. The CDR3 contains 18 residues.

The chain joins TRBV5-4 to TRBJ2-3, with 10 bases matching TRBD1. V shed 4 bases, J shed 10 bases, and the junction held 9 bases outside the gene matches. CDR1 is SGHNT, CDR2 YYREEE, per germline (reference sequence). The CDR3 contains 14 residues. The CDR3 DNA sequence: TGTGCCAGCAGCCTCCGGGACAGGGGTTTGGCGCAGTATTTT. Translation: CASSLRDRGLAQYF.

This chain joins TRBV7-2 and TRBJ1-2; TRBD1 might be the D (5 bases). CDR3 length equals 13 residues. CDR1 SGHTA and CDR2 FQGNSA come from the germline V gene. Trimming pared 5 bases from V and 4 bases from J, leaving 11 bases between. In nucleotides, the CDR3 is TGTGCCAGCAGCCGAAGGGGAACCTATGGCTACACCTTC. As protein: CASSRRGTYGYTF.

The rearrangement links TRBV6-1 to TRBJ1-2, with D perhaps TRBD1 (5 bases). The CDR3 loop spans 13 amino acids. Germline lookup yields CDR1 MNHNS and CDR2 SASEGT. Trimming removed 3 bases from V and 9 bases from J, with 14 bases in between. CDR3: CASSEPGRLSYTF. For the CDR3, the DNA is TGTGCCAGCAGTGAGCCAGGGCGTCTAAGCTACACCTTC.

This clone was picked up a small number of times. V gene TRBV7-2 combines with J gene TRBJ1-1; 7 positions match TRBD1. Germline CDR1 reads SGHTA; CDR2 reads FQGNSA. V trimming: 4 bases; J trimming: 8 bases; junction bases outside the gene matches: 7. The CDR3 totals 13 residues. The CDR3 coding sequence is TGTGCCAGCAGCTCTAAGGGGGGACAGGAAGCTTTCTTT. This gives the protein CASSSKGGQEAFF.

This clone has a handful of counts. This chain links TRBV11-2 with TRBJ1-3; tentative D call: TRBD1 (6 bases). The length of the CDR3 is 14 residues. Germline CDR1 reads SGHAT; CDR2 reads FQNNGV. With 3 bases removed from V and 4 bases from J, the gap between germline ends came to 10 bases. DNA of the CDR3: TGTGCCAGCAGCTTTCCAGGGGTCGGAAACACCATATATTTT. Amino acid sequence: CASSFPGVGNTIYF.

CDR3 protein: CASSLRGRELYEQYF. CDR3 DNA: TGTGCCAGCAGCTTACGTGGGCGGGAGCTTTACGAGCAGTACTTC. This chain uses TRBV7-9 with TRBJ2-7, with TRBD2 matching over 7 bases. This CDR3 comprises 15 residues. Germline-derived CDR1 and CDR2 are SEHNR and FQNEAQ (reference sequence). After removal of 2 bases from V and 4 bases from J, the junction contained 8 bases not matched to a gene.

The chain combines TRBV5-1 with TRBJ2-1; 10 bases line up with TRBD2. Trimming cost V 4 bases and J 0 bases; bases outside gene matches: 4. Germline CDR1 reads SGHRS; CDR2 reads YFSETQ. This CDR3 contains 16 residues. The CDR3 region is CASSLLAGASYNEQFF. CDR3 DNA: TGCGCCAGCAGCCTTCTAGCGGGAGCCTCCTACAATGAGCAGTTCTTC. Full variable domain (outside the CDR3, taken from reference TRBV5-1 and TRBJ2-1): KAGVTQTPRYLIKTRGQQVTLSCSPISGHRSVSWYQQTPGQGLQFLFEYFSETQRNKGNFPGRFSGRQFSNSRSEMNVSTLELGDSALYLCASSLLAGASYNEQFFGPGTRLTVL.

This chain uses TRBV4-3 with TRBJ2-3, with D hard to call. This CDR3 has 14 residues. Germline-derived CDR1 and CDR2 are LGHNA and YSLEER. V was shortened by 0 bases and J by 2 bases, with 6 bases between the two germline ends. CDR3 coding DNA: TGCGCCAGCAGCCAAGATCGGCACACAGATACGCAGTATTTT. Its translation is CASSQDRHTDTQYF.

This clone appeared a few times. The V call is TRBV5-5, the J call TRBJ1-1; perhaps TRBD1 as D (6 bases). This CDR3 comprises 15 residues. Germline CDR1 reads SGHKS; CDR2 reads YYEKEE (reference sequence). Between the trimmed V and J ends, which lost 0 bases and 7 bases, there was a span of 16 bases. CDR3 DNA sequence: TGTGCCAGCAGCTTGGTTTGGGGGCAGGAGGATGAAGCTTTCTTT. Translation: CASSLVWGQEDEAFF. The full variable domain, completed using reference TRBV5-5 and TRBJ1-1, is DAGVTQSPTHLIKTRGQQVTLRCSPISGHKSVSWYQQVLGQGPQFIFQYYEKEERGRGNFPDRFSARQFPNYSSELNVNALLLGDSALYLCASSLVWGQEDEAFFGQGTRLTVV.

DNA of the CDR3: TGTGCCAGCTTACCGGATCAGGCTGGAAACACCATATATTTT. This sequence encodes CASLPDQAGNTIYF. J is TRBJ1-3 and V is TRBV18; D gene unclear. The CDR3 runs 14 residues. V lost 7 bases to trimming and J lost 2 bases, with 12 bases between them. The germline gives CDR1 KGHSH, CDR2 LQKENI.

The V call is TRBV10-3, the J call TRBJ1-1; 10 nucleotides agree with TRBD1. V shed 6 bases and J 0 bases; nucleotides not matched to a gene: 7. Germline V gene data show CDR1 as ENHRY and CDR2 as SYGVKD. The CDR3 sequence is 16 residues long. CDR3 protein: CAIRTGQGTLNTEAFF. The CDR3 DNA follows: TGTGCCATCAGAACGGGACAGGGGACCCTGAACACTGAAGCTTTCTTT.

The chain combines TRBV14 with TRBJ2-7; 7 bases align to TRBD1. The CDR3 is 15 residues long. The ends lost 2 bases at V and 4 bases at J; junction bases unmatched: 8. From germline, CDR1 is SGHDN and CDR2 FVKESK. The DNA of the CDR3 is TGTGCCAGCAGCCAACCTGGGACAGCTACTTACGAGCAGTACTTC. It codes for CASSQPGTATYEQYF.

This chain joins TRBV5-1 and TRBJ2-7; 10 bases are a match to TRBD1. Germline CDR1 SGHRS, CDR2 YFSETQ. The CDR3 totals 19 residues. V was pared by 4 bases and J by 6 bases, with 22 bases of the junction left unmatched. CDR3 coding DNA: TGCGCCAGCAGCCCTCACCCTTTTGGGACAGGGGAATCGGGTGGCGAGCAGTACTTC. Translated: CASSPHPFGTGESGGEQYF. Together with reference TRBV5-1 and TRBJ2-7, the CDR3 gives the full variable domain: KAGVTQTPRYLIKTRGQQVTLSCSPISGHRSVSWYQQTPGQGLQFLFEYFSETQRNKGNFPGRFSGRQFSNSRSEMNVSTLELGDSALYLCASSPHPFGTGESGGEQYFGPGTRLTVT.

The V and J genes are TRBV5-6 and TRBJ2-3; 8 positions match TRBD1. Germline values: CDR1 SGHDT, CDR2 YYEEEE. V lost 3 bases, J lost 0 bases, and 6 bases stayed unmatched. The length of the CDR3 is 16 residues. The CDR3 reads CASSYRGVASTDTQYF. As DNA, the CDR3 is TGTGCCAGCAGCTACAGGGGGGTAGCCAGCACAGATACGCAGTATTTT.

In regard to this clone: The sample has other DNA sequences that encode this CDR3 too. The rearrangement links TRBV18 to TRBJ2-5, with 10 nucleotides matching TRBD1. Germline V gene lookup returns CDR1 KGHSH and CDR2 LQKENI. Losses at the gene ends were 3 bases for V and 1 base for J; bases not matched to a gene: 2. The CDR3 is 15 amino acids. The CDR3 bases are TGTGCCAGCTCACCTCGGACAGGGGGCCAAGAGACCCAGTACTTC. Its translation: CASSPRTGGQETQYF.

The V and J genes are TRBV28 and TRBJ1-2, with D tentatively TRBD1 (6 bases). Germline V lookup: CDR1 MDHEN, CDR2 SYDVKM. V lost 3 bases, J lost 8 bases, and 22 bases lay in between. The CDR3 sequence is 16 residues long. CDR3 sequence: CASSFGGTEGSTGYTF. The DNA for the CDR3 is TGTGCCAGCAGTTTCGGGGGCACGGAGGGTTCCACGGGCTACACCTTC.

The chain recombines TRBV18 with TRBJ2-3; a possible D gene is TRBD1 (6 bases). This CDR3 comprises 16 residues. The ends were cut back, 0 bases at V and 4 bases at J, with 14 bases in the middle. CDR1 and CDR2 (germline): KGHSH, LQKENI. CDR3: CASSPPLGARSDTQYF. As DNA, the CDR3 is TGTGCCAGCTCACCACCGTTGGGGGCACGGTCAGATACGCAGTATTTT. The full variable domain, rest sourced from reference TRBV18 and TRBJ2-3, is NAGVMQNPRHLVRRRGQEARLRCSPMKGHSHVYWYRQLPEEGLKFMVYLQKENIIDESGMPKERFSAEFPKEGPSILRIQQVVRGDSAAYFCASSPPLGARSDTQYFGPGTRLTVL.

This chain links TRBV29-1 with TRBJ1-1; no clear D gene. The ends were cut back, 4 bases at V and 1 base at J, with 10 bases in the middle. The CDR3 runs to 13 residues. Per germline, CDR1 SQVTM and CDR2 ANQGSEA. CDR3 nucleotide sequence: TGCAGCGTTGCCCCCCACAAGAACACTGAAGCTTTCTTT. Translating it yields CSVAPHKNTEAFF.

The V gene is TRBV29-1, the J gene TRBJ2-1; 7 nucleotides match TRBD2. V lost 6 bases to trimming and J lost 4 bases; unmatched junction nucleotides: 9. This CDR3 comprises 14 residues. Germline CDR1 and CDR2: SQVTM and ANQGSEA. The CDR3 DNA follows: TGCAGCGTCAGGGAGGGCTCCACTTACAATGAGCAGTTCTTC. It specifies CSVREGSTYNEQFF.